The following is a TCR beta chain sequence with its context. What it binds is unknown. Here immunoSEQ multiplex PCR was the method, and the copy in TCRdb shows in-frame clones only, minus some. Here the sample spans about 48,000 clones, more than 75% being singletons. This sample is drawn from a study of OX40 agonist ivuxolimab in advanced cancers. Turning to the study itself: A mean age of approximately 60 years, range about 20 to 90, was recorded, and approximately 79% were male. Findings of the study overall: At 0.1 to 3.0 mg/kg and by week 6, CD4+ and CD8+ T cells in the blood had expanded clonally.

The CDR3 is made up of 14 amino acids. The ends lost 6 bases at V and 6 bases at J; junction bases unmatched: 7. Germline assignment: CDR1 MNHEY and CDR2 SVGAGI. Material: CD4+ or CD8+ T cells sorted from blood, obtained in a trial of the OX40 agonist ivuxolimab. The rearrangement links TRBV6-5 to TRBJ2-3; 9 nucleotides agree with TRBD2. This receptor was identified in an adult with an advanced solid tumor such as melanoma, head and neck, liver or kidney cancer. The CDR3 coding sequence is TGTGCCAGCAGCCGGGGACTAGCTGGTGATACGCAGTATTTT. Translation: CASSRGLAGDTQYF.